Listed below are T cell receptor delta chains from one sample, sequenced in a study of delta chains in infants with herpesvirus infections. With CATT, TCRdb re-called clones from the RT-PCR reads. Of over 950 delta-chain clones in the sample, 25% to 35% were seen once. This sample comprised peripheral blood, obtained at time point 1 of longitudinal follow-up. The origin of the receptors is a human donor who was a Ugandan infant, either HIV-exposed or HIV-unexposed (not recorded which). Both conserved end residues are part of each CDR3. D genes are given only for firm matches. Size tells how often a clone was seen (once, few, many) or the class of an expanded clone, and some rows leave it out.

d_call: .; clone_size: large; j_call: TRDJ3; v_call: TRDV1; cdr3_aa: CALGELPSQFFLRDWGGTRQMFF; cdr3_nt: TGTGCTCTTGGGGAACTCCCCTCTCAGTTCTTCCTACGTGACTGGGGGGGGACCCGACAGATGTTTTTC
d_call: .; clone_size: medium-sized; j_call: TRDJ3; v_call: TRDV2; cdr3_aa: CACDTAEGTWDTRQMFF; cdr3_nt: TGTGCCTGTGACACCGCAGAGGGGACCTGGGACACCCGACAGATGTTTTTC
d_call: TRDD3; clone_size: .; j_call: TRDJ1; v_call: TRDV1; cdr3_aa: CALGELSHAWGMVYTDKLIF; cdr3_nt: TGTGCTCTTGGGGAACTCTCCCACGCGTGGGGGATGGTGTACACCGATAAACTCATCTTT
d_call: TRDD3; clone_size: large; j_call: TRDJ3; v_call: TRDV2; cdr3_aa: CACDTLGDSSWDTRQMFF; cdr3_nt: TGTGCCTGTGACACCCTGGGGGATAGCTCCTGGGACACCCGACAGATGTTTTTC
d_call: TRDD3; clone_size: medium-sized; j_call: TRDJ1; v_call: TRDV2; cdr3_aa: CACDQNLPTGGYQGKLIF; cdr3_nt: TGTGCCTGTGACCAAAACCTTCCTACTGGGGGATATCAAGGTAAACTCATCTTT
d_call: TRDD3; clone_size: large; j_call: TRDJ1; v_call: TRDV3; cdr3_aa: CAFGGGSYLIGWGMVDTDKLIF; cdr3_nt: TGTGCCTTTGGTGGCGGTTCCTACTTGATCGGCTGGGGGATGGTCGACACCGATAAACTCATCTTT
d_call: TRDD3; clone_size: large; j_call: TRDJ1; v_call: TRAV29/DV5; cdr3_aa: CAASATQSGGLPYTDKLIF; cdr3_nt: TGTGCAGCAAGCGCCACTCAGTCCGGGGGATTACCGTACACCGATAAACTCATCTTT
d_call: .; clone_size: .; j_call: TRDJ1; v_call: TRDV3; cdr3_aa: CAFICTGFASRSPYADKLIF; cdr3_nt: TGTGCCTTTATCTGTACTGGGTTCGCGTCACGATCTCCGTACGCCGATAAACTCATCTTT
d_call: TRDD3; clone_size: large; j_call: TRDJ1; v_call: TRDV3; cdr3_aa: CAFSVVLRGILPDKLIF; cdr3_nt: TGTGCCTTTTCGGTTGTCCTACGGGGGATACTACCCGATAAACTCATCTTT
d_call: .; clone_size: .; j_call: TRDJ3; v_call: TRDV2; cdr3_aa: CACDTAGVSSWDTRQMFF; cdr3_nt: TGTGCCTGTGACACAGCGGGGGTGAGCTCCTGGGACACCCGACAGATGTTTTTC
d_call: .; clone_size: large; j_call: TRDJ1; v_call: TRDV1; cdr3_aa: CALGDPSTVDKLIF; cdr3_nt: TGTGCTCTTGGGGACCCGTCCACGGTCGATAAACTCATCTTT
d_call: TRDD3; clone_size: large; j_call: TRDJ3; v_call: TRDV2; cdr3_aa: CACDNWGSSWDTRQMFF; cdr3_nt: TGTGCCTGTGACAACTGGGGGAGCTCCTGGGACACCCGACAGATGTTTTTC
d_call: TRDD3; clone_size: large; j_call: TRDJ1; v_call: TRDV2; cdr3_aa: CACDRVLWGIRTTDKLIF; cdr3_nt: TGTGCCTGTGACCGCGTTCTATGGGGGATACGGACCACCGATAAACTCATCTTT
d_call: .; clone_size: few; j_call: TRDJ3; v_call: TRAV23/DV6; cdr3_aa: CAGHLLFTPRITLSWDTRQMFF; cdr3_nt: TGTGCTGGTCACCTCTTATTTACCCCACGGATAACCCTATCCTGGGACACCCGACAGATGTTTTTC
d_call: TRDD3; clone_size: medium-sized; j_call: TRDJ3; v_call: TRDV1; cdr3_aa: CALGEGPTRIGYWGILESSWDTRQMFF; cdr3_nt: TGTGCTCTTGGGGAAGGTCCCACAAGGATAGGGTACTGGGGGATACTTGAGAGTTCCTGGGACACCCGACAGATGTTTTTC
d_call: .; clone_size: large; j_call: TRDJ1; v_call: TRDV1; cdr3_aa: CALGELLLSTLGSTDKLIF; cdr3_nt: TGTGCTCTTGGGGAACTCTTACTCTCTACATTGGGTTCGACCGATAAACTCATCTTT
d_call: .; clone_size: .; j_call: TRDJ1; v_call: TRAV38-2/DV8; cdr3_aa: CAYKNPATMGWPFGADKLIF; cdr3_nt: TGTGCTTATAAGAATCCCGCTACGATGGGATGGCCGTTCGGGGCCGATAAACTCATCTTT
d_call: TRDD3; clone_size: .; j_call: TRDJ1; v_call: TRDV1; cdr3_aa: CALGELGPSGGYAVKLIF; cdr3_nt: TGTGCTCTTGGGGAACTTGGGCCATCTGGGGGATACGCGGTTAAACTCATCTTT
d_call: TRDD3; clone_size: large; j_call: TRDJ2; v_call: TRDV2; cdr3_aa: CACDTWGITAQLFF; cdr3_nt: TGTGCCTGTGACACCTGGGGGATAACAGCACAACTCTTCTTT
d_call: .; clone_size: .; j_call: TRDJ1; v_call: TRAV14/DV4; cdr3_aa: CAMREGSPFGGHGVTDKLIF; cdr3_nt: TGTGCAATGAGAGAGGGGAGCCCTTTTGGGGGTCATGGGGTCACCGATAAACTCATCTTT
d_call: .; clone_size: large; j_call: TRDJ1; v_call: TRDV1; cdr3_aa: CALGERIVRLGIRGTDKLIF; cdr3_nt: TGTGCTCTTGGGGAAAGAATAGTAAGGCTCGGCATACGGGGAACCGATAAACTCATCTTT
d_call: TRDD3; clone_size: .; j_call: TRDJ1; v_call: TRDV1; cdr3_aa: CALGSLLGYTDKLIF; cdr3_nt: TGTGCTCTTGGGTCGTTACTGGGGTACACCGATAAACTCATCTTT
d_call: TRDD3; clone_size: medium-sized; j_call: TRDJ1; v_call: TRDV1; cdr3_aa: CALGRAPFPSWGIRPPYDKLIF; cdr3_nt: TGTGCTCTTGGGAGGGCCCCATTCCCGAGCTGGGGGATAAGACCCCCCTACGATAAACTCATCTTT
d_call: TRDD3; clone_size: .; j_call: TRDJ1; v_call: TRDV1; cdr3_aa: CALGEPGRGLWGIRGYTDKLIF; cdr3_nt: TGTGCTCTTGGGGAACCGGGGAGAGGGCTGTGGGGGATACGGGGGTACACCGATAAACTCATCTTT
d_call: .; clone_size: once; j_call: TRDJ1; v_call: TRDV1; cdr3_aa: CALGEYPLSMPELGYTDKLIF; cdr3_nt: TGTGCTCTTGGTGAATACCCCTTGAGTATGCCCGAACTGGGTTACACCGATAAACTCATCTTT
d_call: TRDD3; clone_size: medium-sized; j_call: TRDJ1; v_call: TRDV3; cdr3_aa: CAFLSSAGYWGDTDKLIF; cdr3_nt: TGTGCCTTTTTAAGCTCCGCCGGCTACTGGGGGGACACCGATAAACTCATCTTT
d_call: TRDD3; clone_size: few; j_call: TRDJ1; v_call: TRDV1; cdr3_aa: CALGEAPPGLLTGDTTITDKLIF; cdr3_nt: TGTGCTCTTGGGGAAGCGCCCCCCGGACTCCTCACGGGGGATACGACGATAACCGATAAACTCATCTTT